A single sample gave rise to the 11 T cell receptor beta chains below, sequenced in a study of technical replicates of blood from a handful of donors. The table came from immunoSEQ multiplex PCR; TCRdb's copy has only in-frame clones and leaves some out. The sample holds tens of thousands of clones; around 91% are singletons and the top ten take around 3.9%. The specimen sequenced was PBMCs. These receptors were collected from a human donor in good health. Some clones in this sample may be carry-over from other donors' samples.

This chain joins TRBV4-3 and TRBJ2-1; possibly TRBD2 for D (5 bases). This CDR3 is 14 amino acids long. Germline CDR1 LGHNA, CDR2 YSLEER. V was pared by 2 bases and J by 8 bases, with 13 bases between. For the CDR3, the DNA is TGCGCCAGCAGCCAACGGACTGCCCCCCATGAGCAGTTCTTC. This gives the protein CASSQRTAPHEQFF.

A single count supports this clone. The V call is TRBV5-1, the J call TRBJ1-2; D is ambiguous. The germline V gene has CDR1 SGHRS and CDR2 YFSETQ. The CDR3 extends over 13 amino acids. V was trimmed by 4 bases and J by 4 bases, leaving 11 bases between them. The CDR3 DNA sequence: TGCGCCAGCAGCCGTGGGGAGAGCTATGGCTACACCTTC. It yields the protein CASSRGESYGYTF.

The V gene is TRBV19, the J gene TRBJ1-2, with a tentative D call TRBD1 (5 bases). The CDR3 sequence is 14 residues long. The ends were cut back, 4 bases at V and 8 bases at J, with 17 bases in the middle. CDR1 is LNHDA, CDR2 SQIVND, per germline (reference sequence). The CDR3 loop reads CASSTQQDLRGYTF. As DNA, the CDR3 is TGTGCCAGTAGTACCCAACAGGACCTTAGAGGCTACACCTTC.

CDR3 sequence reads: CASSQELGLNNEQFF. In nucleotides, the CDR3 is TGCGCCAGCAGCCAAGAGCTGGGACTCAACAATGAGCAGTTCTTC. This chain connects TRBV4-3 to TRBJ2-1, with a weak D call TRBD2 (6 bases). V lost 0 bases and J lost 5, with 11 bases in between. Germline CDR1 LGHNA, CDR2 YSLEER. The CDR3 has 15 amino acids.

The CDR3 reads CASSKASGRAVELFF. CDR3 bases: TGTGCCAGCAGCAAGGCTAGCGGGAGGGCGGTGGAGCTGTTTTTT. The V and J genes are TRBV5-6 and TRBJ2-2; 12 bases fit TRBD2. CDR3 length equals 15 residues. Germline V gene sequence: CDR1 SGHDT, CDR2 YYEEEE. The V gene end was trimmed by 4 bases and the J gene end by 10 bases; junction bases not matched to a gene: 8.

V usage is TRBV11-3 and J usage is TRBJ2-2; TRBD1 is a possible D gene (6 bases). The germline V gene encodes CDR1 SGHNT and CDR2 YENEEA. CDR3 size: 14 residues. Trimming pared 3 bases from V and 5 bases from J, leaving 10 bases between. The CDR3 spells CASSFGGGTGELFF. The CDR3 DNA is TGTGCCAGCAGCTTTGGGGGCGGTACCGGGGAGCTGTTTTTT.

The chain recombines TRBV19 with TRBJ2-3, with 11 bases fitting TRBD1. The CDR3 spans 15 residues. The trim removed 7 bases at V and 0 bases at J, leaving 3 bases unmatched. CDR1 is LNHDA, CDR2 SQIVND, per germline (reference sequence). The CDR3 spells CASIGQGASTDTQYF. CDR3 nucleotides: TGTGCCAGTATTGGACAGGGGGCTAGCACAGATACGCAGTATTTT.

The rearrangement uses TRBV7-2 and TRBJ2-7; 8 bases agree with TRBD2. V shed 1 base and J 0 bases; nucleotides not matched to a gene: 8. The CDR3 spans 17 residues. The germline CDR1 and CDR2 sequences are SGHTA and FQGNSA. The chain's CDR3 is CASSLVGVGGGSYEQYF. For the CDR3, the DNA is TGTGCCAGCAGCTTAGTGGGTGTCGGGGGGGGCTCCTACGAGCAGTACTTC. The full variable domain, with the rest looked up from reference TRBV7-2 and TRBJ2-7, is GAGVSQSPSNKVTEKGKDVELRCDPISGHTALYWYRQSLGQGLEFLIYFQGNSAPDKSGLPSDRFSAERTGGSVSTLTIQRTQQEDSAVYLCASSLVGVGGGSYEQYFGPGTRLTVT.

The V gene is TRBV7-2, the J gene TRBJ2-3; TRBD2 aligns across 7 bases. The V gene's germline CDR1 is SGHTA and CDR2 FQGNSA. The CDR3 runs to 15 residues. The V segment lost 0 bases and the J segment 2 bases; nucleotides outside the gene matches: 2. The CDR3 sequence is CASSLAGGVTDTQYF. Written as DNA, the CDR3 is TGTGCCAGCAGCTTAGCGGGGGGGGTCACAGATACGCAGTATTTT.

This clone was seen a few times. This chain uses TRBV6-6 with TRBJ1-1; no firm D call. V gave up 7 bases and J gave up 2 bases, with 14 bases separating them. CDR3 length: 14 residues. CDR1 MNHNY and CDR2 SVGAGI come from the germline V gene (reference sequence). The CDR3 loop reads CASTRTGGNTEAFF. In DNA form, the CDR3 reads TGTGCCAGCACGAGGACGGGAGGAAACACTGAAGCTTTCTTT.

The chain is built from TRBV4-3 and TRBJ2-7; TRBD2 aligns across 7 bases. J lost 0 bases, V lost 5 bases, and 10 bases had no gene match. This CDR3 region has 16 residues. Germline assignment: CDR1 LGHNA and CDR2 YSLEER. The CDR3 loop reads CASSEGASGSSYEQYF. Written as DNA, the CDR3 is TGCGCCAGCAGCGAAGGGGCTAGCGGCAGCTCCTACGAGCAGTACTTC.